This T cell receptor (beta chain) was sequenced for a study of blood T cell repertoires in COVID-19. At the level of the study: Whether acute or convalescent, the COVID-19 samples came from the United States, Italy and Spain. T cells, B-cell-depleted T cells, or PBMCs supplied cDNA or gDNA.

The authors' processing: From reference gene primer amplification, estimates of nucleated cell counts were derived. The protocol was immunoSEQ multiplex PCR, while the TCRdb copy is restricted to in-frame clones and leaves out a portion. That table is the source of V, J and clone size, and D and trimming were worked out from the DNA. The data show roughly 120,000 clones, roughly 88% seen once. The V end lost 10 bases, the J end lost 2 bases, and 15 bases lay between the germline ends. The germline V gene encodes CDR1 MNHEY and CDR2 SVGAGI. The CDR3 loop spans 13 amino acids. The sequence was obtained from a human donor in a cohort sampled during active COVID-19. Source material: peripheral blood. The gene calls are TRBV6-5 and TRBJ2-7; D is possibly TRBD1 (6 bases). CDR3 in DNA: TGTGCCACCCGCAGGGGAGATCCCTACGAGCAGTACTTC. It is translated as CATRRGDPYEQYF.